The 16 T cell receptor beta chains below all came from one sample that was sequenced in a study of neurological immune-mediated disorders. Time point here: longitudinal time-point 2. TCRdb re-called the 5' RACE reads through MiXCR, storing one row per CDR3 protein. The profile shows about 80,000 distinct CDR3 sequences, nearly 6% of them singletons. Sequenced sample: PBMCs. The receptor set was obtained from a woman aged 55-75 years with multiple sclerosis.

Points on this clonotype: A read error may explain this, as a much larger clone is one base away. V gene TRBV12-3 or TRBV12-4 combines with J gene TRBJ2-5; 8 nucleotides align to TRBD1. V lost 6 bases to trimming and J lost 5 bases; unmatched junction nucleotides: 5. This CDR3 comprises 13 residues. CDR3 nucleotide sequence: TGTGCCAGCAGGCAGGGGGCCCTGGAGACCCAGTACTTC. Translating gives CASRQGALETQYF.

The chain links TRBV25-1 to TRBJ2-7; D unclear. V gave up 0 bases and J gave up 3 bases, with 3 bases separating them. The germline CDR1 and CDR2 sequences are MGHDK and SYGVNS. The CDR3 extends over 12 amino acids. The CDR3 DNA reads as TGTGCCAGCAGTGAATATGTCTACGAGCAGTACTTC. It translates to CASSEYVYEQYF.

This clonotype has more than one count but fewer than ten. The CDR3 protein is CSARDRGSGPEAFF. CDR3 DNA sequence: TGCAGTGCTAGAGATAGGGGCAGTGGACCTGAAGCTTTCTTT. The chain uses TRBV20-1 and TRBJ1-1, with D perhaps TRBD1 (5 bases). V was cut by 0 bases and J by 6 bases, with 14 bases left in between. The CDR3 loop spans 14 amino acids. CDR1 is DFQATT and CDR2 is SNEGSKA in the germline V gene (reference sequence).

This clonotype has at least ten counts. Here the CDR3 reads CASSRQGVENEKLFF. CDR3 sequence (DNA): TGCGCCAGCAGCCGACAGGGGGTCGAAAATGAAAAACTGTTTTTT. The chain uses TRBV5-1 and TRBJ1-4; TRBD1 matches 9 bases. V dropped 4 bases and J dropped 5; count of bases not matched to a gene: 6. The CDR3 is 15 amino acids. Germline values: CDR1 SGHRS, CDR2 YFSETQ.

This clonotype appeared many times. The CDR3 bases are TGCAGTCTCACCAGGAGTGGGGGAGTGAAGCCCCAATATCTGGCTTTCTTT. Protein: CSLTRSGGVKPQYLAFF. This chain joins TRBV20-1 and TRBJ1-1, with D possibly TRBD1 on 5 matching bases. This CDR3 has 17 residues. V lost 8 bases and J lost 11, with 36 bases in between. Germline V lookup: CDR1 DFQATT, CDR2 SNEGSKA (reference sequence).

This clonotype was recorded many times. The chain employs TRBV6-2 or TRBV6-3 and TRBJ2-5, with a tentative D call TRBD2 (6 bases). Trimming pared 5 bases from V and 1 base from J, leaving 11 bases between. Germline V CDR1 and CDR2: MNHEY, SVGEGT. This CDR3 comprises 14 residues. CDR3 nucleotide sequence: TGTGCCAGCAGTGGGGGACTGATCCAAGAGACCCAGTACTTC. It yields the protein CASSGGLIQETQYF.

V is TRBV11-2 and J is TRBJ2-5; D possibly matches TRBD1 or TRBD2 (6 bases each). The CDR3 loop spans 15 amino acids. Trimming pared 0 bases from V and 5 bases from J, leaving 13 bases between. Germline V CDR1 and CDR2: SGHAT, FQNNGV. The CDR3 region is CASSLDGQGRETQYF. In DNA form, the CDR3 reads TGTGCCAGCAGCTTAGATGGTCAGGGGAGGGAGACCCAGTACTTC.

This clonotype occurred many times. The chain has TRBV7-2 and TRBJ1-2; weak D call: TRBD1 (5 bases). The CDR3 runs to 16 residues. The germline CDR1 and CDR2 sequences are SGHTA and FQGNSA. Between the trimmed V and J ends, which lost 5 bases and 4 bases, there was a span of 20 bases. In DNA form, the CDR3 reads TGTGCCAGCAGCCCGAGACCCGATACGAGGGGCTATGGCTACACCTTC. Residues: CASSPRPDTRGYGYTF.

The chain has TRBV5-8 and TRBJ2-5; D possibly corresponds to TRBD2 (6 bases). With 5 bases removed from V and 4 bases from J, the gap between germline ends came to 18 bases. The CDR3 has 15 residues. CDR1 and CDR2 from the germline V gene are SGHTS and YDEGEE. CDR3 DNA: TGTGCCAGCAGGATCGGGGGTAGCGGCGGAGAGACCCAGTACTTC. Its protein is CASRIGGSGGETQYF.

This clonotype was detected ten times or more. The chain carries TRBV20-1 and TRBJ2-2; unclear D gene. CDR1 and CDR2 from the germline V gene are DFQATT and SNEGSKA (reference sequence). The CDR3 runs 14 residues. With 0 bases removed from V and 2 bases from J, the gap between germline ends came to 7 bases. CDR3 nucleotides: TGCAGTGCTAGAGATTCCGTTAACACCGGGGAGCTGTTTTTT. It specifies CSARDSVNTGELFF.

This clonotype was observed a handful of times. V usage is TRBV10-2 and J usage is TRBJ1-6, with no clear D. V dropped 3 bases and J dropped 7 bases, with 7 bases sitting between them. This CDR3 has 13 amino acids. Germline-derived CDR1 and CDR2 are WSHSY and SAAADI. CDR3 nucleotide sequence: TGCGCCAGCAGTGATCTGTCGAATTCACCCCTCCACTTT. Its translation: CASSDLSNSPLHF.

Turning to this clonotype: A single base separates this from a much larger clone, so it may be a read error. The V gene is TRBV7-8, the J gene TRBJ2-4, with 7 bases that match TRBD1. The ends lost 7 bases at V and 7 bases at J; junction bases unmatched: 4. CDR3 length equals 12 residues. CDR1 SGHVS and CDR2 FQNEAQ come from the germline V gene. The CDR3 region is CASIVQGNIQYF. The CDR3 DNA reads TGTGCCAGCATCGTACAGGGGAACATTCAGTACTTC. Full variable domain (rest looked up from reference TRBV7-8 and TRBJ2-4): GAGVSQSPRYKVAKRGQDVALRCDPISGHVSLFWYQQALGQGPEFLTYFQNEAQLDKSGLPSDRFFAERPEGSVSTLKIQRTQQEDSAVYLCASIVQGNIQYFGAGTRLSVL.

The chain has TRBV2 and TRBJ2-7; no definite D call. There are 13 residues in the CDR3. Germline CDR1 SNHLY, CDR2 FYNNEI. V was clipped by 3 bases and J by 3 bases, with 9 bases between them. CDR3 DNA sequence: TGTGCCAGCAGTGATTCGATGATCTACGAGCAGTACTTC. Its protein is CASSDSMIYEQYF.

The table lists this clonotype with many counts. This chain uses TRBV5-1 with TRBJ2-6; D is ambiguous. Germline CDR1 and CDR2: SGHRS and YFSETQ. V lost 0 bases, J lost 4 bases, and 5 bases lay in between. This CDR3 contains 14 residues. The CDR3 DNA reads TGCGCCAGCAGCTTGGAGGGCGGGGCCAACGTCCTGACTTTC. As protein: CASSLEGGANVLTF.

This clonotype was seen many times. The chain joins TRBV20-1 to TRBJ2-5; D perhaps matches TRBD1 (5 bases). Trimming took 5 bases from V and 2 from J, leaving 18 bases between them. Germline lookup yields CDR1 DFQATT and CDR2 SNEGSKA (reference sequence). The CDR3 runs 15 residues. DNA for the CDR3: TGCAGTGCTCGACCCGGCAGGGAAAAACAAGAGACCCAGTACTTC. This gives the protein CSARPGREKQETQYF.

Many counts were recorded for this clonotype. The V call is TRBV29-1, the J call TRBJ2-5; possible D gene TRBD1, 7 bases. Trimming cost V 6 bases and J 1 base, with 12 bases left between them. CDR1 SQVTM and CDR2 ANQGSEA come from the germline V gene. CDR3 length equals 13 residues. The CDR3 DNA reads TGCAGCGTAGGGGGGACAGCCCAAGAGACCCAGTACTTC. It codes for CSVGGTAQETQYF.